The present entry profiles one T cell receptor (beta chain) with its context. The antigen is not known. Clones were sequenced by immunoSEQ multiplex PCR, and TCRdb holds only the in-frame ones, with some missing. The sample contains tens of thousands of clones, nearly 90% of which appear only once. The sample originates from a study of OX40 agonist ivuxolimab in advanced cancers. The overall study: Patients were treated with ivuxolimab, an agonistic anti-OX40 (CD134) antibody. Participants, about 83% male, averaged roughly 60 years of age, ranging from about 23 to 79.

The study, taken as a whole, reports: Clonal expansion among partial responders at 0.1-3.0 mg/kg ranked near the lowest. At 0.1 to 3.0 mg/kg, clonal expansion of CD4+ and CD8+ blood T cells had occurred by week 6.

The sequence was collected from an adult with an advanced solid tumor such as melanoma, head and neck, liver or kidney cancer. The specimen was CD4+ or CD8+ T cells sorted from blood, collected in a trial of the OX40 agonist ivuxolimab.

The CDR3 bases are TGTGCCAGCAGCACCCCTTTTTTGGGGGGGACAGATACGCAGTATTTT. Its protein is CASSTPFLGGTDTQYF. The J gene is TRBJ2-3, the V gene TRBV9; TRBD2 aligns across 7 bases. The ends lost 4 bases at V and 3 bases at J; junction bases unmatched: 11. The CDR3 spans 16 residues. Germline CDR1 SGDLS, CDR2 YYNGEE. Complete variable domain (other parts from reference TRBV9 and TRBJ2-3): DSGVTQTPKHLITATGQRVTLRCSPRSGDLSVYWYQQSLDQGLQFLIQYYNGEERAKGNILERFSAQQFPDLHSELNLSSLELGDSALYFCASSTPFLGGTDTQYFGPGTRLTVL.